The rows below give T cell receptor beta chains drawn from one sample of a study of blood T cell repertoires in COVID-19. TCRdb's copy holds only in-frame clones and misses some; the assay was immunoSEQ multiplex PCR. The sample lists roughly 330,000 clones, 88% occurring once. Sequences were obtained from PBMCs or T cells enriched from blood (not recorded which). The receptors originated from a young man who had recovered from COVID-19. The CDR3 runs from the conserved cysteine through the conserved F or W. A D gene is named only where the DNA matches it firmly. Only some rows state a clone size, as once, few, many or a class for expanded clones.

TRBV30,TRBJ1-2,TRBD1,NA,CACGTAGGYTF,TGTGCCTGCGGGACAGCGGGTGGCTACACCTTC
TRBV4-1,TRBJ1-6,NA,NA,CASSQATGAQTLHF,TGCGCCAGCAGCCAGGCGACAGGTGCTCAAACCCTCCACTTT
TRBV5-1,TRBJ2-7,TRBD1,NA,CASSPGGQVLYERYF,TGCGCCAGCAGCCCCGGGGGACAGGTCCTTTACGAGCGGTACTTC
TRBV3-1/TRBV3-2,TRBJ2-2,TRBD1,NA,CASSQDFEGADTGELFF,TGTGCCAGCAGCCAAGATTTTGAGGGGGCGGACACCGGGGAGCTGTTTTTT
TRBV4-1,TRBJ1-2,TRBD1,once,CASSQGPTGSDGYTF,TGCGCCAGCAGCCAAGGCCCGACAGGGTCAGATGGCTACACCTTC
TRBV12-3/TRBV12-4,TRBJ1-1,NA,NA,CASSFGVLTEAFF,TGTGCCAGCAGTTTCGGGGTACTCACTGAAGCTTTCTTT
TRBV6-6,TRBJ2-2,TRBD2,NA,CASSDLDSGKDGELFF,TGTGCCAGTTCCGATCTTGACAGCGGGAAGGACGGGGAGCTGTTTTTT
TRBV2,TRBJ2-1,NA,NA,CASSVGAGANYEQFF,TGTGCCAGCAGTGTTGGGGCGGGGGCTAACTATGAGCAGTTCTTC
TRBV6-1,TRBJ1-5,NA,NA,CASSEAGGRSNQPQHF,TGTGCCAGCAGTGAAGCGGGGGGGCGCAGCAATCAGCCCCAGCATTTT
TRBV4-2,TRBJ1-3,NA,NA,CASSQGTITGNTIYF,TGTGCCAGCAGCCAAGGGACAATCACTGGAAACACCATATATTTT
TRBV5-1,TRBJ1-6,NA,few,CASSSGRGGMLNSPLHF,TGCGCCAGCAGCTCAGGGCGGGGTGGGATGCTAAATTCACCCCTCCACTTT
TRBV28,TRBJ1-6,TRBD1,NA,CASGGTVYNSPLHF,TGTGCCAGCGGCGGGACAGTCTATAATTCACCCCTCCACTTT
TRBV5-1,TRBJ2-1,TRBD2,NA,CASSSARTRIREQFF,TGCGCCAGCAGCTCCGCCCGGACTAGAATCCGAGAGCAGTTCTTC
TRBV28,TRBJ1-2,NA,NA,CASSLSSQGPNYGYTF,TGTGCCAGCAGTTTATCAAGTCAGGGGCCAAACTATGGCTACACCTTC
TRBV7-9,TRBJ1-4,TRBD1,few,CASSTRGRPGKLFF,TGTGCCAGCAGCACCAGGGGGCGCCCCGGAAAACTGTTTTTT
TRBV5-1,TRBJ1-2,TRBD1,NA,CASSSQGADGYTF,TGCGCCAGCAGCTCACAGGGGGCCGATGGCTACACCTTC
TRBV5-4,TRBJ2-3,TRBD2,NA,CASSLLAGGPVADTQYF,TGTGCCAGCAGCTTGCTAGCGGGGGGCCCGGTTGCAGATACGCAGTATTTT
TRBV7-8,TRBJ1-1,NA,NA,CASSPSGVFPEAFF,TGTGCCAGCAGCCCTTCAGGGGTATTCCCTGAAGCTTTCTTT
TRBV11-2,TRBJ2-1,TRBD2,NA,CASRPLAGGHDSYNEQFF,TGTGCCAGCAGGCCTCTAGCGGGGGGGCACGACTCCTACAATGAGCAGTTCTTC
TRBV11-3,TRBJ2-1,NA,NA,CASSLRTGIGNEQFF,TGTGCCAGCAGCTTAAGAACAGGGATTGGCAATGAGCAGTTCTTC
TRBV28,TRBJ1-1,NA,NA,CASSNPMGPNAFF,TGTGCCAGCAGTAACCCGATGGGGCCGAACGCTTTCTTT
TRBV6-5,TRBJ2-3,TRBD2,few,CASNLAGPDTQYF,TGTGCCAGCAACCTAGCGGGGCCAGATACGCAGTATTTT
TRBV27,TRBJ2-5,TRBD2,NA,CASSLVTSGGVKTQYF,TGTGCCAGCAGTTTAGTCACTAGCGGGGGAGTAAAGACCCAGTACTTC
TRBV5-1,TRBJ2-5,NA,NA,CASSEGVQETQYF,TGCGCCAGCAGCGAGGGGGTCCAAGAGACCCAGTACTTC
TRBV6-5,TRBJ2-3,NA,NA,CASLGRGMGTDTQYF,TGTGCCAGCCTGGGGCGAGGTATGGGCACAGATACGCAGTATTTT
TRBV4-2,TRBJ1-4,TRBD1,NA,CASSLSLPRQGTTNEKLFF,TGTGCCAGCAGCCTCTCCCTTCCACGACAGGGGACAACTAATGAAAAACTGTTTTTT
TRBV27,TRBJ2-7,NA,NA,CASSSDVSYEQYF,TGTGCCAGCAGTTCAGATGTCTCCTACGAGCAGTACTTC
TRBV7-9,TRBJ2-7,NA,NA,CASSLEGIEQYF,TGTGCCAGCAGCTTGGAGGGTATCGAGCAGTACTTC
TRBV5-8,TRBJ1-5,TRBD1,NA,CASSFRDRGLQPQHF,TGTGCCAGCAGCTTTCGGGACAGGGGGCTTCAGCCCCAGCATTTT
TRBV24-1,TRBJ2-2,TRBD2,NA,CATSDLGAKASGFPNTGELFF,TGTGCCACCAGTGATTTGGGGGCCAAGGCTAGCGGATTTCCGAACACCGGGGAGCTGTTTTTT
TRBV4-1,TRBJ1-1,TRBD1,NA,CASSLDRGTEAFF,TGCGCCAGCAGCCTGGACAGGGGTACTGAAGCTTTCTTT
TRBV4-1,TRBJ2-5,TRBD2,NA,CASSQSGIAGGQETQYF,TGCGCCAGCAGCCAAAGCGGAATAGCGGGGGGCCAAGAGACCCAGTACTTC
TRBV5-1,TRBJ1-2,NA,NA,CASSTRTVSDGYTF,TGCGCCAGCAGCACCCGGACAGTATCTGATGGCTACACCTTC
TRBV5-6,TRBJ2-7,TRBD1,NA,CASSSDRGWAEQYF,TGTGCCAGCAGCTCTGACAGGGGTTGGGCAGAGCAGTACTTC
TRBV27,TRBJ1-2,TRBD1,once,CASTTTGGYGYTF,TGTGCCAGCACTACGACAGGGGGCTATGGCTACACCTTC
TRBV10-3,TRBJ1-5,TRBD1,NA,CAISGTGYSNQPQHF,TGTGCCATCAGTGGGACAGGGTATAGCAATCAGCCCCAGCATTTT
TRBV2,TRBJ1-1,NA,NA,CASSPLAEAFF,TGTGCCAGCAGTCCGTTAGCGGAAGCTTTCTTT
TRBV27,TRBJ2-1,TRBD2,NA,CASSLSGTSPYEQFF,TGTGCCAGCAGTTTATCCGGGACTAGCCCCTATGAGCAGTTCTTC
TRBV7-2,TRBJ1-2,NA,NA,CASSLILRGHGYTF,TGTGCCAGCAGCTTAATTTTAAGGGGTCATGGCTACACCTTC
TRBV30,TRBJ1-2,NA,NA,CACHVRQRAYYGYTF,TGTGCCTGCCACGTTCGGCAGCGAGCATACTATGGCTACACCTTC
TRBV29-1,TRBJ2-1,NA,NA,CSVGYYNEQFF,TGCAGCGTTGGCTACTACAATGAGCAGTTCTTC
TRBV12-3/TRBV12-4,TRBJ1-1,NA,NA,CASSFRGWAFF,TGTGCCAGCAGTTTCAGGGGTTGGGCTTTCTTT
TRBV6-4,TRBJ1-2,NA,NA,CASSDIRGGYTF,TGTGCCAGCAGTGACATCCGCGGTGGCTACACCTTC
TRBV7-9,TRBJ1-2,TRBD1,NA,CASSEGQGNGYTF,TGTGCCAGCAGCGAAGGACAGGGGAATGGCTACACCTTC
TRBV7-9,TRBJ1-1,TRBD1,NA,CASSLRRDRDTEAFF,TGTGCCAGCAGCTTACGTAGGGACAGGGATACTGAAGCTTTCTTT
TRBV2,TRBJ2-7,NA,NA,CASRAQGNNEQYF,TGTGCCAGCAGGGCCCAGGGGAACAACGAGCAGTACTTC
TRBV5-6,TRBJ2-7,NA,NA,CASNIIGYTPLTDEQYF,TGTGCCAGCAACATAATCGGGTATACTCCCCTTACGGACGAGCAGTACTTC
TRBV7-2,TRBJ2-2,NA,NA,CASSLTRGGTGELFF,TGTGCCAGCAGCTTAACAAGGGGTGGCACCGGGGAGCTGTTTTTT
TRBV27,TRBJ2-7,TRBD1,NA,CASSRPGAGGGYEQYF,TGTGCCAGCAGCCGACCAGGGGCAGGGGGCGGGTACGAGCAGTACTTC
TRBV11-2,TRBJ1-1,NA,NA,CASSLTPGVNSEAFF,TGTGCCAGCAGCTTAACACCGGGAGTTAACTCTGAAGCTTTCTTT
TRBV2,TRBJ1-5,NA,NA,CASSEGRTGPYSNQPQHF,TGTGCCAGCAGTGAGGGGAGAACCGGGCCCTATAGCAATCAGCCCCAGCATTTT